This T cell receptor beta chain is drawn from a study of shared clonotypes between healthy human individuals. Per the original data handling: ImmunoSEQ gave junction-only sequences without quality scores, so filtering differed. The method was immunoSEQ multiplex PCR; TCRdb's version includes in-frame clones alone and lacks a portion of them. The V and J calls and the clone size are those of that table, but D and trimming were determined from the DNA. The repertoire holds under 130,000 clones, with 65% to 75% as singletons. This clone has a handful of counts. The V gene's germline CDR1 is SEHNR and CDR2 FQNEAQ (reference sequence). The CDR3 runs 15 residues. The V gene lost 5 bases and the J gene lost 3 bases, with 14 bases spanning the gap.

The V call is TRBV7-9, the J call TRBJ1-3, with a possible D match to TRBD1 (6 bases). The source is a woman aged 30 to 39 in good health. The sample comprised memory CD8+ T cells sorted from blood. Subset described: CD45RO+ cells pooled with CCR7-negative TemRA cells. Here the CDR3 DNA reads TGTGCCAGCAGCGCCGACGGGGGCCTTGGAAACACCATATATTTT. Translated, it gives CASSADGGLGNTIYF.